Detailed here is one T cell receptor beta chain. Antigen: not known. This sample was included in a study of shared clonotypes between healthy human individuals. Turning to the study itself: Donor composition was a couple of women and three men, aged 18 to 49. Per donor, three plates held CD4 naive cells, three held CD4 memory, two held CD8 naive and one held CD8 memory. Points from the study as a whole: A few donors held around 5% of naive CD4 clonotypes in common.

Trimming shortened V by 0 bases and J by 4 bases, and 12 bases separated the two germline ends. CDR3 length equals 15 residues. CDR1 SGHRS and CDR2 YFSETQ come from the germline V gene. Participating donors were healthy, HIV-negative adults free of recent acute infections or vaccinations. The repertoire was sequenced with immunoSEQ multiplex PCR; TCRdb's copy has only in-frame clones and lacks some. The profile covers approximately 2,000,000 clones, with roughly 92% appearing a single time and 0.3% to 0.4% taken by the ten largest. The chain employs TRBV5-1 and TRBJ2-3, with D perhaps matching TRBD1 or TRBD2 (6 bases each). The receptor's source is a man between 18 and 29 years old in good health. Some clones in this sample may be carry-over from other donors' samples. Sequencing input: naive CD4+ T cells from PBMCs. As for subset: CD45RA+ positively selected. The CDR3 loop reads CASSLVSGAADTQYF. Here the CDR3 DNA reads TGCGCCAGCAGCTTGGTTTCGGGGGCGGCAGATACGCAGTATTTT.